This T cell receptor beta chain was found in a study of shared clonotypes between healthy human individuals. Clones were sequenced by immunoSEQ multiplex PCR, and TCRdb holds only the in-frame ones, with some missing. The profile covers about 2.4 million clones, with approximately 92% appearing a single time and roughly 0.13% taken by the ten largest. This CDR3 region has 19 residues. Germline V gene data show CDR1 as SGHTS and CDR2 as YDEGEE. Trimming removed 2 bases from V and 3 bases from J; junction bases left unmatched: 13. This chain joins TRBV5-8 and TRBJ1-4; 10 nucleotides line up with TRBD1. The sample consisted of naive CD4+ T cells sorted from blood. Subset here: CD45RA+ positively selected. The TCR sequence derives from a man aged 18 to 29 in good health. The DNA of the CDR3 is TGTGCCAGCAGCTTAGACGGACCGGGACAGGGGCGGCCTAATGAAAAACTGTTTTTT. This translates into CASSLDGPGQGRPNEKLFF.